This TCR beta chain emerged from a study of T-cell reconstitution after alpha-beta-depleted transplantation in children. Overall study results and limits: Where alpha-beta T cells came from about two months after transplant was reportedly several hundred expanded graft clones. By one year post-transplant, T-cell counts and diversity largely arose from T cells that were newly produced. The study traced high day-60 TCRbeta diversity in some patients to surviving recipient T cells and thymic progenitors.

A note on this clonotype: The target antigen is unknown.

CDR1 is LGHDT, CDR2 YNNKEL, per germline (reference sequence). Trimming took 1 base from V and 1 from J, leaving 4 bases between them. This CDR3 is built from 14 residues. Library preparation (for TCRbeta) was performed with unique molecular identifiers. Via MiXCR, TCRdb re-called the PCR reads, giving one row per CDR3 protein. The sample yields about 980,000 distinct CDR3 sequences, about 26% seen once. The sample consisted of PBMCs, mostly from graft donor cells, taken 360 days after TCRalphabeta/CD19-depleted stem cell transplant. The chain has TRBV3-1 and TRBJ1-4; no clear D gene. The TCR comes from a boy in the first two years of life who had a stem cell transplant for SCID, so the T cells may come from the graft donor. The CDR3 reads CASSQGLTNEKLFF. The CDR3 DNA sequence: TGTGCCAGCAGCCAAGGCCTAACTAATGAAAAACTGTTTTTT.